Here is one TCR beta chain with its context. Its cognate antigen is unknown. From germline, CDR1 is LNHDA and CDR2 SQIVND (reference sequence). The CDR3 loop spans 18 amino acids. The V gene lost 3 bases and the J gene lost 4 bases, with 25 bases spanning the gap. This entry comes from a study of siplizumab effects on memory and regulatory T cells. Study-wide findings and caveats: In controls, around 25% of mappable alloreactive CD4+ clones were Treg-derived on average, versus roughly 74% with siplizumab.

TCRdb keeps only in-frame clones here, not all; method: immunoSEQ multiplex PCR. The sample lists around 110,000 clones, roughly 94% occurring once. The rearrangement uses TRBV19 and TRBJ2-7; perhaps TRBD1 as D (5 bases). The sequencing input was non-Treg CD4+ T cells sorted from blood. This TCR was sampled from a human donor in good health. CDR3 nucleotide sequence: TGTGCCAGTAGTATTGGAGTAATCAGGACAAGGAAAAATTACGAGCAGTACTTC. It codes for CASSIGVIRTRKNYEQYF.